This T cell receptor (beta chain) was profiled in a study of T cell repertoires in cytomegalovirus infection. Each CDR3 protein is one row after TCRdb ran MiXCR on the reads. The repertoire holds some 940,000 distinct CDR3 sequences, with 25% to 40% as singletons. About this clonotype: Its antigen is unidentified.

General study points: There were HLA-C-restricted CMV-specific TCR beta clonotypes dominating the ex vivo response.

The specimen was cultured CD8+ T cells from PBMCs, collected from culture after CMV antigen stimulation. The source is a human donor in good health (CMV status not recorded). Some clones in this sample may be carry-over from other donors' samples.

The CDR3 reads CASSHLNSPLHF. The CDR3 bases are TGTGCCAGCAGCCATCTTAATTCACCCCTCCACTTT. The chain has TRBV6-2 or TRBV6-3 and TRBJ1-6; D is undetermined. In germline, CDR1 is MNHEY, CDR2 SVGEGT. V lost 6 bases to trimming and J lost 6 bases, with 6 bases between them. The CDR3 extends over 12 amino acids.